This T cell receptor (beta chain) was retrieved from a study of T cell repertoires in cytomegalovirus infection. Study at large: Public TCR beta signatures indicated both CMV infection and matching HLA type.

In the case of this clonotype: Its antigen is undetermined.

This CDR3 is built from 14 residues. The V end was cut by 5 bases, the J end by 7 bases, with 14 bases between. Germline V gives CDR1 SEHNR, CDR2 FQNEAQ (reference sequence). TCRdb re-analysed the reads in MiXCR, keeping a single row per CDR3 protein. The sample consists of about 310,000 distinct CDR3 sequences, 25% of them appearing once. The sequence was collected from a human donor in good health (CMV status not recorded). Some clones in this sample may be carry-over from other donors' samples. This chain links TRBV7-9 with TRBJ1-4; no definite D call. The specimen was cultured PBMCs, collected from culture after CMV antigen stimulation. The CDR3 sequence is CASSGRDRFEKLFF. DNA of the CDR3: TGTGCCAGCAGCGGGAGGGATCGCTTTGAAAAACTGTTTTTT.